The 22 T cell receptor beta chains given below trace back to one sample, sequenced in a study of identifying expanded T cells in peripheral blood. TCRdb keeps only in-frame clones here, not all; method: immunoSEQ multiplex PCR. The sample yields tens of thousands of clones, approximately 90% seen once. The sample comprised blood. These receptors were collected from a person aged 18 to 75 in good health.

V is TRBV10-3 and J is TRBJ1-1, with a possible D match to TRBD1 (6 bases). The CDR3 consists of 13 residues. The germline V gene has CDR1 ENHRY and CDR2 SYGVKD. V gave up 9 bases and J gave up 1 base, with 12 bases separating them. The CDR3 region has the DNA TGTGCCATAGCAGACAGGACGAACACTGAAGCTTTCTTT. Translation: CAIADRTNTEAFF.

This clone was found once. The J gene is TRBJ2-1, the V gene TRBV28; D might be TRBD1 (6 bases). Trimming left V 3 bases short and J 4 bases short, with 13 bases between. CDR3 size: 15 residues. Germline V gene data show CDR1 as MDHEN and CDR2 as SYDVKM. The CDR3 bases are TGTGCCAGCAGTTTCCACAGGGATCTTTACAATGAGCAGTTCTTC. This sequence encodes CASSFHRDLYNEQFF. The complete variable domain, with remaining parts taken from reference TRBV28 and TRBJ2-1, reads DVKVTQSSRYLVKRTGEKVFLECVQDMDHENMFWYRQDPGLGLRLIYFSYDVKMKEKGDIPEGYSVSREKKERFSLILESASTNQTSMYLCASSFHRDLYNEQFFGPGTRLTVL.

This chain joins TRBV28 and TRBJ2-3, with D perhaps given as TRBD1 or TRBD2 (5 bases each). This CDR3 is 14 amino acids long. V shed 3 bases and J shed 2 bases, with 9 bases lying between them. The germline CDR1 and CDR2 sequences are MDHEN and SYDVKM. The CDR3 nucleotides are TGTGCCAGCAGTTTGGGGGACCCCACAGATACGCAGTATTTT. This codes for CASSLGDPTDTQYF.

This chain connects TRBV29-1 to TRBJ1-2, with D hard to call. CDR1 is SQVTM and CDR2 is ANQGSEA in the germline V gene. The CDR3 runs 11 residues. V gave up 4 bases and J gave up 3 bases, with 6 bases separating them. This CDR3 is CSVGEDYGYTF. The DNA of the CDR3 is TGCAGCGTTGGTGAGGACTATGGCTACACCTTC.

This clone was observed a single time. J is TRBJ1-5 and V is TRBV15; maybe TRBD1 (6 bases). The CDR3 is 16 amino acids. Germline assignment: CDR1 LNHNV and CDR2 YYDKDF (reference sequence). Trimming left V 5 bases short and J 0 bases short, with 14 bases between. CDR3: CATSQGTRYSNQPQHF. The CDR3 DNA sequence: TGTGCCACCAGCCAAGGGACACGTTATAGCAATCAGCCCCAGCATTTT.

The rearrangement joins TRBV19 to TRBJ1-5; the D is unclear. The ends were cut back, 7 bases at V and 3 bases at J, with 7 bases in the middle. The CDR3 extends over 12 amino acids. The germline CDR1 and CDR2 sequences are LNHDA and SQIVND (reference sequence). The CDR3 DNA is TGTGCCAGTAACGGGGACAATCAGCCCCAGCATTTT. Translating gives CASNGDNQPQHF.

This chain connects TRBV11-3 to TRBJ2-5, with a weak D call TRBD1 (7 bases). The V and J ends lost 5 bases and 3 bases respectively, with 16 bases between them. The CDR3 sequence is 15 residues long. Per the germline V gene, CDR1 is SGHNT and CDR2 is YENEEA. CDR3 DNA sequence: TGTGCCAGCAGCGGGAGGACAGGACGGGAAGAGACCCAGTACTTC. Translated, it gives CASSGRTGREETQYF.

V gene TRBV27 combines with J gene TRBJ2-1; 7 bases fit TRBD2. Germline V lookup: CDR1 MNHEY, CDR2 SMNVEV (reference sequence). The J segment lost 4 bases and the V segment lost 1 base, leaving 13 bases of the junction unmatched. The CDR3 has 18 amino acids. The CDR3 here is CASSLYPEAGVIYNEQFF. The CDR3 DNA reads as TGTGCCAGCAGTTTATACCCCGAGGCGGGGGTAATTTACAATGAGCAGTTCTTC.

This chain's CDR3 is CASGGHMNTEAFF. Here the CDR3 DNA reads TGCGCCAGCGGCGGACACATGAACACTGAAGCTTTCTTT. The V and J genes are TRBV4-1 and TRBJ1-1; D is perhaps TRBD1 (5 bases). The germline CDR1 and CDR2 sequences are MGHRA and YSYEKL. The CDR3 extends over 13 amino acids. The V end lost 8 bases, the J end lost 0 bases, and 10 bases lay between the germline ends.

The chain employs TRBV7-8 and TRBJ2-1; D ambiguous. V was clipped by 1 base and J by 6 bases, with 1 base between them. CDR1 SGHVS and CDR2 FQNEAQ come from the germline V gene. This CDR3 spans 11 amino acids. Here the CDR3 DNA reads TGTGCCAGCAGCTTAGGCAATGAGCAGTTCTTC. It yields the protein CASSLGNEQFF.

Notes on this clone: Sequence at one end of the junction differs from germline and may be a read error. The rearrangement uses TRBV6-1 and TRBJ2-2; 9 positions match TRBD2. The V gene's germline CDR1 is MNHNS and CDR2 SASEGT. The CDR3 is 17 residues long. The DNA of the CDR3 is TGTGCCAGCAGTGAGGGACTAGCCGATATACTACACCGGGGAGCTGTTTTT. It codes for CASSEGLADILHRGAVF.

The CDR3 DNA sequence: TGTGCCAGCAGCTTAGTCGGGACTAGCGGGGGGGGTAATGAGCAGTTCTTC. Its translation: CASSLVGTSGGGNEQFF. The rearrangement uses TRBV7-2 and TRBJ2-1; 16 bases fit TRBD2. The CDR3 covers 17 residues. V lost 1 base and J lost 7; bases outside the gene matches: 4. Germline V gene lookup returns CDR1 SGHTA and CDR2 FQGNSA.

This clone was found once. The J gene is TRBJ1-5, the V gene TRBV7-2, with TRBD1 matching over 10 bases. This CDR3 has 15 amino acids. J was trimmed by 7 bases and V by 5 bases; bases with no gene match: 8. The germline V gene encodes CDR1 SGHTA and CDR2 FQGNSA. The CDR3 here is CASSQEGTGVQPQHF. The CDR3 coding sequence is TGTGCCAGCAGCCAAGAAGGGACAGGGGTACAGCCCCAGCATTTT.

The chain has TRBV6-1 and TRBJ1-1; no definite D call. V shed 10 bases and J shed 3 bases, with 6 bases lying between them. Germline CDR1 MNHNS, CDR2 SASEGT. The CDR3 contains 10 residues. The CDR3 DNA reads as TGTGCCACGCAGTACACTGAAGCTTTCTTT. Protein product: CATQYTEAFF.

CDR3 region: CANFSGALTGELFF. CDR3 nucleotide sequence: TGTGCCAACTTTAGCGGGGCCCTCACCGGGGAGCTGTTTTTT. This chain joins TRBV6-4 and TRBJ2-2; TRBD2 matches at 8 bases. CDR3 size: 14 residues. The germline V gene encodes CDR1 MRHNA and CDR2 SNTAGT. With 10 bases clipped from V and 4 bases from J, the junction kept 8 bases outside the gene matches.

This chain connects TRBV5-1 to TRBJ2-4, with D unclear. CDR1 SGHRS and CDR2 YFSETQ come from the germline V gene. V was clipped by 0 bases and J by 7 bases, with 11 bases between them. The CDR3 runs 14 residues. The CDR3 spells CASSLGTGGNIQYF. In DNA, the CDR3 is TGCGCCAGCAGCTTGGGGACGGGTGGGAACATTCAGTACTTC. Drawing the rest from reference TRBV5-1 and TRBJ2-4, the complete variable domain is KAGVTQTPRYLIKTRGQQVTLSCSPISGHRSVSWYQQTPGQGLQFLFEYFSETQRNKGNFPGRFSGRQFSNSRSEMNVSTLELGDSALYLCASSLGTGGNIQYFGAGTRLSVL.

The V and J genes are TRBV5-6 and TRBJ2-7, with 15 bases identical to TRBD2. V shed 1 base, J shed 0 bases, and the junction held 5 bases outside the gene matches. Looked up from germline, CDR1 is SGHDT and CDR2 is YYEEEE. The CDR3 sequence is 18 residues long. CDR3 loop: CASSLFGLAGGVSYEQYF. The CDR3 nucleotides read TGTGCCAGCAGCTTGTTTGGACTAGCGGGAGGGGTCTCCTACGAGCAGTACTTC.

The chain is built from TRBV7-2 and TRBJ1-6; D gene uncertain. In germline, CDR1 is SGHTA, CDR2 FQGNSA. The ends were cut back, 0 bases at V and 0 bases at J, with 6 bases in the middle. The CDR3 is made up of 16 amino acids. The CDR3 loop is CASSLAPLSYNSPLHF. CDR3 in DNA: TGTGCCAGCAGCTTAGCTCCTCTCTCCTATAATTCACCCCTCCACTTT.

The rearrangement links TRBV6-6 to TRBJ2-1; D is possibly TRBD2 (7 bases). V gave up 4 bases and J gave up 16 bases, with 17 bases separating them. Germline V CDR1 and CDR2: MNHNY, SVGAGI (reference sequence). CDR3 size: 12 residues. The CDR3 DNA sequence: TGTGCCAGCAGTTCTGGGGGGGGGCCATTATTCTTC. Its protein product is CASSSGGGPLFF.

The chain links TRBV10-1 to TRBJ2-2; D gene ambiguous. V gave up 5 bases and J gave up 3 bases, with 10 bases separating them. The CDR3 runs 14 residues. CDR1 and CDR2 (germline): WNHNN, SYGVQD (reference sequence). CDR3: CASSSWTDTGELFF. The CDR3 DNA is TGCGCCAGCAGTAGCTGGACGGACACCGGGGAGCTGTTTTTT.

A few counts support this clone. This chain links TRBV11-2 with TRBJ1-6, with no clear D. V lost 5 bases to trimming and J lost 9 bases, with 11 bases between them. This CDR3 has 13 residues. In germline, CDR1 is SGHAT, CDR2 FQNNGV. The CDR3: CASSIGGSSPLHF. In DNA form, the CDR3 reads TGTGCCAGCAGCATCGGAGGCTCTTCACCCCTCCACTTT. Filled out from reference TRBV11-2 and TRBJ1-6, the complete variable domain reads EAGVAQSPRYKIIEKRQSVAFWCNPISGHATLYWYQQILGQGPKLLIQFQNNGVVDDSQLPKDRFSAERLKGVDSTLKIQPAKLEDSAVYLCASSIGGSSPLHFGNGTRLTVT.

This sequence joins TRBV5-6 and TRBJ2-1; no clear D. Per the germline V gene, CDR1 is SGHDT and CDR2 is YYEEEE. The CDR3 is 13 amino acids. V was cut by 0 bases and J by 2 bases, with 3 bases left in between. CDR3 bases: TGTGCCAGCAGCTTGGGCACCTACAATGAGCAGTTCTTC. It encodes CASSLGTYNEQFF.